This T cell receptor beta chain was identified during a study of blood T cell repertoires in COVID-19. Study background: Samples taken during acute and convalescent COVID-19 were collected in the United States, Italy and Spain. Sample material is recorded as cDNA or gDNA derived from T cells, B-cell-depleted T cells, or PBMCs.

Per the original methods: How many nucleated cells were present was estimated from reference gene primer amplification. Data came from immunoSEQ multiplex PCR; TCRdb stores just in-frame clones and leaves some out. V and J calls and clone size come straight from that table; D and trimming were deduced from the DNA. The sample consists of tens of thousands of clones, 90% of them appearing once. The ends were cut back, 3 bases at V and 4 bases at J, with 17 bases in the middle. In germline, CDR1 is SGDLS, CDR2 YYNGEE. This CDR3 spans 16 amino acids. Sequenced: peripheral blood. The receptor comes from a woman of 80 years or more with active or convalescent COVID-19. The chain employs TRBV9 and TRBJ1-3; a weak D match, TRBD1 (5 bases). The CDR3 DNA reads TGTGCCAGCAGCGAAGGAGGGGCTGCTTCGGGAAACACCATATATTTT. Its translation is CASSEGGAASGNTIYF.